This TCR beta chain is from a study of cytomegalovirus exposure and HLA in healthy donors. Study-wide results and caveats: TCR sequences were mostly rare, though some public TCRs occurred in many donors. The authors later linked a missense DCLRE1C variant to TCR beta V- and J-gene trimming.

This clone was counted between two and nine times. Its antigen is unknown. Use of 60 Vbeta and 13 Jbeta primers characterized the PCR. Original processing methods: A later analysis tallied 87 million or so unique TCR beta chains, about 11 million of them shared. Measured with immunoSEQ multiplex PCR; TCRdb has only the in-frame clones, and not every one. The DNA was the basis for D and trimming; V, J and clone size are from that table. The table lists some 80,000 clones, about 9.5% of them singletons. This TCR was recovered from a man aged 60-69 years in good health and CMV-seropositive. Material for sequencing was PBMCs.

CDR3 residues: CASSVLVYEQFF. DNA of the CDR3: TGTGCCAGCAGTGTCCTAGTTTATGAGCAGTTCTTC. This sequence joins TRBV2 and TRBJ2-1, with D unresolved. The V end lost 4 bases, the J end lost 8 bases, and 9 bases lay between the germline ends. Germline CDR1 reads SNHLY; CDR2 reads FYNNEI. The CDR3 is made up of 12 amino acids.